These T cell receptor beta chains were read from a single sample in a study of naive and memory T cell subsets. TCRdb fed the UMI-ligation and nested PCR reads into MiXCR, producing one record per CDR3 protein. Altogether around 30,000 distinct CDR3 sequences are present, less than 20% being singletons, with the ten largest covering 3% to 3.5%. Sequencing input: effector memory CD4+ T cells from blood. The receptors derive from a human donor in good health. Each CDR3 is given with its conserved first and last residue. The D gene is left open where the match is weak.

D gene	V gene	J gene	CDR3 protein
.	TRBV2	TRBJ1-5	CASSAQRHNAQPQHF
.	TRBV11-2	TRBJ1-2	CASGGGEF
TRBD1	TRBV6-6	TRBJ1-5	CASSYRDRGWSNQPQHF
.	TRBV18	TRBJ1-1	CASSPNMGQNTEAFF
.	TRBV11-2	TRBJ1-2	CASSLGLANYGYTF
TRBD1	TRBV2	TRBJ2-5	CASRPWGTAYQETQYF
TRBD1	TRBV18	TRBJ2-1	CASSLGVGQGTLAEQFF
.	TRBV7-2	TRBJ1-4	CASSRSGPLNEKLFF
.	TRBV19	TRBJ2-7	CASSAAGTRTYEQYF
.	TRBV11-2	TRBJ2-7	CASSLETGTYEQYF
TRBD1	TRBV7-2	TRBJ2-7	CASSLAQGGIDEQYF
.	TRBV12-3/TRBV12-4	TRBJ1-1	CASSYSGIRVEAFF
TRBD2	TRBV12-3/TRBV12-4	TRBJ2-7	CASSAGLAGPNYYEQYF
.	TRBV28	TRBJ1-1	CASSPGPTRTEAFF
.	TRBV6-2/TRBV6-3	TRBJ2-5	CASLKGGTQKTQYF
TRBD1	TRBV28	TRBJ1-5	CASSSGQDGMGNQPQHF
.	TRBV6-2/TRBV6-3	TRBJ2-3	CASSYYGDTDTQYF
.	TRBV6-1	TRBJ1-5	CASTLGGGVLPNQPQHF
TRBD1	TRBV6-1	TRBJ1-2	CASSEARGRGYTF
TRBD1	TRBV29-1	TRBJ2-1	CSVGDPGQGDYNEQFF
.	TRBV28	TRBJ2-5	CASRRDLLRETQYF
.	TRBV3-1	TRBJ1-1	CASSQGLVNTEAFF
.	TRBV6-4	TRBJ1-1	CASSEQQNTEAFF
.	TRBV20-1	TRBJ1-5	CSARSEGISNQPQHF
.	TRBV20-1	TRBJ2-7	CSARPTGSNTWEQYF